This T cell receptor (beta chain) was identified during a study of cytomegalovirus exposure and HLA in healthy donors. A note on this clone: Its antigen is currently unknown.

Germline lookup yields CDR1 MGHDK and CDR2 SYGVNS. The length of the CDR3 is 15 residues. Trimming took 8 bases from V and 1 from J; bases not matched to a gene: 10. Study outcomes and limitations: Solely CMV serostatus was available to characterize immune exposure. In the analysis, some V segments, TRBV6-2 and TRBV6-3 included, were excluded as indistinguishable.

The PCR had 60 Vbeta and 13 Jbeta primers. Produced via immunoSEQ multiplex PCR; TCRdb's table is partial and in-frame only. The sample records roughly 120,000 clones, over 8.5% being singletons. The chain is built from TRBV25-1 and TRBJ1-2, with 7 bases that match TRBD1. The clonotype was recovered from a woman aged 40 to 50 in good health and CMV-seropositive. Sequencing was carried out using PBMCs. Here the CDR3 DNA reads TGTGCCAGCCTTGGTACGGGACAGAGTAACTATGGCTACACCTTC. This translates into CASLGTGQSNYGYTF.